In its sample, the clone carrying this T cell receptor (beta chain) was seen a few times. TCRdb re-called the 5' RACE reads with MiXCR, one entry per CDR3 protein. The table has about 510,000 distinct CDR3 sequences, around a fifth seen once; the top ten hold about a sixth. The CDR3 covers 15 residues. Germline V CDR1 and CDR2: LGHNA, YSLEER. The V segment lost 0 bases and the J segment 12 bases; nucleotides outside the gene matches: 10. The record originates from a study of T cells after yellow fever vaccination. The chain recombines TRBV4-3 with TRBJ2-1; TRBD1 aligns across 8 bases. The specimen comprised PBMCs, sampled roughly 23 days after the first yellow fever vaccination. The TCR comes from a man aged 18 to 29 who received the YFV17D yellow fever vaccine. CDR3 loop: CASSQETAIQGGQFF. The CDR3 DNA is TGCGCCAGCAGCCAAGAGACCGCGATACAGGGGGGGCAGTTCTTC.